Following are 6 T cell receptor beta chains from one sample sequenced in a study of blood T cells in healthy people across ages. Then a second PCR, running roughly 6 to 12 cycles, was carried out with a sample-barcoded 5' primer and a J-beta primer mix. TCRdb called the 5' RACE reads again in MiXCR, with one record for every CDR3 protein. The sample consists of 590,000 or so distinct CDR3 sequences, approximately 30% of them appearing once. Material for sequencing was blood. The receptors originated from a woman older than 75 in good health.

This clonotype was counted many times. This chain links TRBV5-1 with TRBJ2-1, with D unresolved. CDR3 size: 14 residues. The germline V gene has CDR1 SGHRS and CDR2 YFSETQ. V lost 0 bases to trimming and J lost 7 bases, with 11 bases between them. The CDR3 coding sequence is TGCGCCAGCAGCTTGGAGATAACAGCGAATGAGCAGTTCTTC. Translated, it gives CASSLEITANEQFF.

This clonotype was seen a handful of times. The CDR3 DNA follows: TGTGCCAGCAGAACCATAAAACTTGGGGATGAGCAGTTCTTC. Its protein is CASRTIKLGDEQFF. The chain uses TRBV28 and TRBJ2-1; D not certain. This CDR3 region has 14 residues. The germline CDR1 and CDR2 sequences are MDHEN and SYDVKM. V lost 6 bases and J lost 8, with 17 bases in between.

V and J are TRBV9 and TRBJ1-2; the D gene is possibly TRBD1 (5 bases). This CDR3 spans 13 amino acids. Trimming stripped 0 bases from V and 7 bases from J, with 10 bases between. Germline lookup yields CDR1 SGDLS and CDR2 YYNGEE. CDR3 sequence reads: CASSVVGVSGYTF. CDR3 coding DNA: TGTGCCAGCAGCGTAGTGGGGGTCTCTGGCTACACCTTC.

There are many counts of this clonotype. The CDR3 DNA reads TGTGCCAGTAGTGCCGGGACTATCAACAATGAGCAGTTCTTC. Translated, it gives CASSAGTINNEQFF. This chain links TRBV19 with TRBJ2-1; 7 nucleotides agree with TRBD2. Losses at the gene ends were 5 bases for V and 5 bases for J; bases not matched to a gene: 6. The CDR3 is made up of 14 amino acids. Germline V lookup: CDR1 LNHDA, CDR2 SQIVND (reference sequence).

Turning to this clonotype: Because the CDR3 is missing its conserved closing phenylalanine or tryptophan, this is likely a read error. This sequence joins TRBV6-1 and TRBJ2-5; 8 nucleotides line up with TRBD1. CDR3 length: 14 amino acids. Germline assignment: CDR1 MNHNS and CDR2 SASEGT. The V gene end was trimmed by 3 bases and the J gene end by 5 bases; junction bases not matched to a gene: 5. CDR3 sequence: CASSDQGAGETQYC. For the CDR3, the DNA is TGTGCCAGCAGTGATCAGGGGGCGGGTGAGACCCAGTACTGC.

This chain joins TRBV9 and TRBJ2-1; 11 nucleotides match TRBD1. The J call may not be correct, given that the DNA end is closer to TRBJ2-7. The CDR3 is 20 residues long. Germline V CDR1 and CDR2: SGDLS, YYNGEE. In nucleotides, the CDR3 is TGTGCCAGCAGCGGCCATAGGAGGACAGGGGGCCACAGCTCCTACAATGAGCAGTACTTC. Translation gives CASSGHRRTGGHSSYNEQYF.